The present T cell receptor (beta chain) was sequenced within a study of CD8+ T cells in alopecia areata (dated by TCRdb to between 2018 and 2020). As for the study more broadly: The treated patients took part in an open-label pilot trial in which moderate-to-severe alopecia areata was treated with oral tofacitinib at 5 to 10 mg twice daily. TCRbeta CDR3 regions were amplified by immunoSEQ multiplex PCR using 35 Vbeta forward and 13 Jbeta reverse primers. To study T cell clonal expansion in alopecia areata, the researchers applied high-throughput TCRbeta sequencing to both the C3H/HeJ mouse model and human patients. Scalp clonality was compared among normal scalp (n=4), patchy alopecia areata scalp (n=8), and alopecia totalis/universalis scalp (n=8). Patients received tofacitinib for 6 to 18 months and were then followed off drug for 6 months to check for delayed response and recurrence. RNA came from the PAXgene miRNA kit for fixed scalp, the miRNeasy kit for PBMCs, and the RNeasy kit for mouse skin. Tofacitinib-treated patients had biopsies at baseline and at 4 and 24 weeks of treatment, with a later scalp biopsy in several patients. Disease severity in treated patients was measured with the SALT score, which quantifies the percentage of affected scalp surface area. On the human side, TCRbeta sequencing was run on scalp tissue and on sorted CD4+ and CD8+ peripheral blood T cells from healthy controls and from alopecia areata patients with either patchy or totalis/universalis disease.

This clone was seen a handful of times. Its specific antigen is unknown. No per-base quality is available; no much larger clone lies one base away. CDR1 and CDR2, per the germline V gene (reference sequence), are GTSNPN and SVGIG. Trimming costs V 7 bases and J 2 bases, and their ends lie 12 bases apart. From cysteine to phenylalanine, the CDR3 is 13 amino acids long. The CDR3 DNA has 39 bases and is translated from base 1. Study-wide conclusions, independent of this receptor: Unlike mouse skin, which is dominated by gammadelta T cells, normal human skin has resident alphabeta T cells that are also sequenced, and this complicates analysis of the scalp TCR repertoire. With tofacitinib, both scalp clonality and the number of expanded CD8+ clones among the top 100 scalp clones went down significantly. During tofacitinib treatment, many expanded lesional clones remained in scalp and blood, and this persistence may partly explain relapse after treatment is stopped. Compared with mice, TCR sequences shared between patients were less clear, possibly partly because of HLA diversity across the patient population. Lesional scalp, especially in alopecia totalis/universalis, showed higher clonality and more expanded CD8+ clones than normal scalp, suggesting antigenic drive. Because the treated cohort was small and had just a single nonresponder, larger studies are needed to establish links between baseline CD8+ expansion and response.

Preparation of the library involved the immunoSEQ multiplex PCR assay. RNA was extracted from all samples and reverse transcribed into cDNA, which served as template for TCR sequencing. First-strand cDNA was synthesized with SuperScript III using a 2:1 mix of oligo-dT and random hexamers. A synthetic immune receptor repertoire was used to gauge amplification bias, and whatever bias remained was removed computationally. Per the source publication's procedure: Raw reads were preprocessed to remove errors, and CDR3 was defined according to IMGT conventions as the region from the conserved cysteine to phenylalanine. Clonality was calculated as 1 minus Shannon entropy normalized by log2 of the number of productive unique TCRs. Scalp TCRbeta sequences were cross-referenced with sorted blood CD4 and CD8 repertoires so that the CD4 or CD8 identity of scalp clones could be inferred. Entries here come from immuneACCESS through TCRdb and include only in-frame sequences with V and J called. Some clones fail to appear in such tables; in the studies checked, an unresolved V gene covers under half of the shortfall, and the cause of the remainder is unknown. V and J calls and clone size are copied from that table; D and trimming were computed from the DNA. The sample contains approximately 200,000 clones, approximately 56% of them found a single time. Around 3.2% of the sample belongs to the ten largest clones.

Interpreted using the paper, the time point label stands for: around 29 days on oral tofacitinib. The treatment or condition label corresponds to: oral pan-JAK inhibitor, 5-10 mg twice daily. Lesional scalp punch biopsies and peripheral blood were obtained from alopecia areata patients. PBMCs were separated by density centrifugation and stained for CD3, CD4 and CD8, after which CD4+ and CD8+ T cells were sorted on a FACSAria. Here the chain combines TRBV30 and TRBJ1-5; TRBD1 is a possible D gene, resting on 5 matching bases. This specimen consisted of CD4+ T cells sorted from blood, obtained at week 4, from a patient treated with tofacitinib. This TCR came from a human donor with alopecia areata. The CDR3 region has the sequence CASGKRGNQPQHF. The DNA reads as follows: TGTGCCTCAGGGAAGAGAGGCAATCAGCCCCAGCATTTT.